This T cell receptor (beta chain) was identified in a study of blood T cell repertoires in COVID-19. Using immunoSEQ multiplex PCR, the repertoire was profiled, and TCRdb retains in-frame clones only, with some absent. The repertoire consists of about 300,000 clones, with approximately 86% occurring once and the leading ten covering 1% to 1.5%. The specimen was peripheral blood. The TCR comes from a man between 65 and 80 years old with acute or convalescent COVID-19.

The CDR3 bases are TGTGCCAGTAGGTCCAGCGGGCGGTCTTTGTACAATGAGCAGTTCTTC. It translates to CASRSSGRSLYNEQFF. The V gene is TRBV19, the J gene TRBJ2-1; D perhaps matches TRBD2 (6 bases). Germline V lookup: CDR1 LNHDA, CDR2 SQIVND (reference sequence). There are 16 residues in the CDR3. The ends were cut back, 6 bases at V and 4 bases at J, with 19 bases in the middle.